The count of the clone carrying this T cell receptor beta chain is one. Germline trimming cut 5 bases from V and 0 bases from J; bases unmatched to any gene: 2. Germline assignment: CDR1 SQVTM and CDR2 ANQGSEA. The CDR3 loop spans 14 amino acids. This sample is part of a study of T cell changes during pregnancy in multiple sclerosis. Data came from immunoSEQ multiplex PCR; TCRdb stores just in-frame clones and leaves some out. The data show tens of thousands of clones, with 92% seen just once and 2% held by the top ten. Sequenced here: peripheral blood, sampled in the third trimester of pregnancy. This chain connects TRBV29-1 to TRBJ2-1, with 9 bases aligning to TRBD2. The TCR comes from a female donor in good health, enrolled as a control in a pregnancy study. The CDR3 DNA sequence: TGCAGCGTTCTAGCGGGGAGCTCCTACAATGAGCAGTTCTTC. This translates into CSVLAGSSYNEQFF.